What follows are 18 T cell receptor beta chains derived from one specimen sequenced in a study of T cell responses to AZD1222 COVID-19 vaccine. This table comes from immunoSEQ multiplex PCR, and its TCRdb copy is limited to in-frame clones, with some not included. The sample holds 100,000 or so clones, about 86% seen once. The source was peripheral blood, collected on day 0 of AZD1222 vaccination. The origin of the receptors is an adult in good health.

J is TRBJ1-2 and V is TRBV24-1, with 7 bases that match TRBD1. CDR1 is KGHDR and CDR2 is SFDVKD in the germline V gene. V lost 11 bases, J lost 4 bases, and 9 bases stayed unmatched. The CDR3 totals 13 residues. CDR3 sequence reads: CANETGVSYGYTF. The DNA for the CDR3 is TGTGCCAATGAAACAGGGGTGAGCTATGGCTACACCTTC.

V gene TRBV5-1 combines with J gene TRBJ1-1, with 7 bases that match TRBD1. Germline V gene sequence: CDR1 SGHRS, CDR2 YFSETQ. The CDR3 contains 14 residues. V was clipped by 3 bases and J by 5 bases; unmatched bases: 7. The CDR3 DNA reads as TGCGCCAGCAGCTGGCGACAGGGATCAACTGAAGCTTTCTTT. It is translated as CASSWRQGSTEAFF.

The V and J genes are TRBV7-6 and TRBJ1-2; TRBD1 might be the D (6 bases). The CDR3 covers 16 residues. Trimming took 2 bases from V and 1 from J, leaving 14 bases between them. Germline assignment: CDR1 SGHVS and CDR2 FNYEAQ. This CDR3 reads CASSLMAGDSNYGYTF. CDR3 DNA: TGTGCCAGCAGCTTAATGGCAGGGGATAGTAACTATGGCTACACCTTC. The entire variable domain, with the rest obtained from reference TRBV7-6 and TRBJ1-2, is as follows: GAGVSQSPRYKVTKRGQDVALRCDPISGHVSLYWYRQALGQGPEFLTYFNYEAQQDKSGLPNDRFSAERPEGSISTLTIQRTEQRDSAMYRCASSLMAGDSNYGYTFGSGTRLTVV.

This chain joins TRBV7-8 and TRBJ2-3, with D tentatively TRBD1 (5 bases). The CDR3 is 13 amino acids. The germline V gene has CDR1 SGHVS and CDR2 FQNEAQ. Trimming stripped 1 base from V and 8 bases from J, with 10 bases between. CDR3 sequence: CASSLEVQGTQYF. The CDR3 bases are TGTGCCAGCAGCTTAGAAGTTCAGGGTACGCAGTATTTT.

This clone was detected once. This chain links TRBV27 with TRBJ2-5, with a weak D call TRBD2 (5 bases). Trimming shortened V by 4 bases and J by 0 bases, and 18 bases separated the two germline ends. The CDR3 length is 17 residues. Per germline, CDR1 MNHEY and CDR2 SMNVEV (reference sequence). The CDR3 nucleotides read TGTGCCAGCAGTTCCCCGGTGGTTCTCGGGGACCAAGAGACCCAGTACTTC. Encoded protein: CASSSPVVLGDQETQYF.

The rearrangement joins TRBV6-5 to TRBJ2-3, with D unclear. Trimming removed 3 bases at V and 4 bases at J, with 11 bases between. This CDR3 region has 14 residues. In germline, CDR1 is MNHEY, CDR2 SVGAGI. The CDR3 here is CASSYTRNSDTQYF. For the CDR3, the DNA is TGTGCCAGCAGTTATACGCGGAACTCAGATACGCAGTATTTT.

The CDR3 region has the DNA TGTGCCTGGATGGGACAGTCTAATTCACCCCTCCACTTT. This gives the protein CAWMGQSNSPLHF. The J gene is TRBJ1-6, the V gene TRBV30; 7 nucleotides agree with TRBD1. V was clipped by 4 bases and J by 6 bases; unmatched bases: 3. The CDR3 is made up of 13 amino acids. From germline, CDR1 is GTSNPN and CDR2 SVGIG (reference sequence).

The chain is built from TRBV5-4 and TRBJ2-1, with a possible D match to TRBD1 (5 bases). V lost 5 bases and J lost 6, with 15 bases in between. This CDR3 comprises 14 residues. The germline V gene has CDR1 SGHNT and CDR2 YYREEE (reference sequence). The CDR3 here is CASSPSPDINEQFF. The CDR3 region has the DNA TGTGCCAGCAGTCCGTCCCCGGACATCAATGAGCAGTTCTTC.

The chain recombines TRBV5-5 with TRBJ2-2; D is ambiguous. The germline gives CDR1 SGHKS, CDR2 YYEKEE (reference sequence). V gave up 3 bases and J gave up 1 base, with 10 bases separating them. The CDR3 loop spans 15 amino acids. The CDR3 DNA sequence: TGTGCCAGCAGCTCGGACGGCCTGAACACCGGGGAGCTGTTTTTT. It encodes CASSSDGLNTGELFF.

This rearrangement joins TRBV2 to TRBJ1-5; maybe TRBD1 (5 bases). The length of the CDR3 is 14 residues. CDR1 is SNHLY, CDR2 FYNNEI, per germline. V shed 6 bases and J shed 2 bases, with 11 bases lying between them. Here the CDR3 DNA reads TGTGCCAGCAGATTCCAAGGGGGCAATCAGCCCCAGCATTTT. Protein product: CASRFQGGNQPQHF.

By frequency in the sample, this clone is medium-sized. Within the sample, other DNA sequences also encode this same CDR3. The rearrangement links TRBV30 to TRBJ2-6; 8 bases are shared with TRBD1. The V gene end was trimmed by 5 bases and the J gene end by 3 bases; junction bases not matched to a gene: 3. The CDR3 is 14 amino acids. In germline, CDR1 is GTSNPN, CDR2 SVGIG (reference sequence). The CDR3 here is CAWQGAGGANVLTF. CDR3 in DNA: TGTGCCTGGCAGGGGGCGGGTGGGGCCAACGTCCTGACTTTC.

The rearrangement uses TRBV30 and TRBJ1-6; the D gene is possibly TRBD1 (6 bases). Germline CDR1 reads GTSNPN; CDR2 reads SVGIG (reference sequence). The CDR3 is 16 amino acids. V was cut by 3 bases and J by 7 bases, with 19 bases left in between. This CDR3 reads CAWSVRGGPRNSPLHF. CDR3 bases: TGTGCCTGGAGCGTCCGGGGGGGGCCTCGGAATTCACCCCTCCACTTT. Full variable domain (remainder filled in from reference TRBV30 and TRBJ1-6): SQTIHQWPATLVQPVGSPLSLECTVEGTSNPNLYWYRQAAGRGLQLLFYSVGIGQISSEVPQNLSASRPQDRQFILSSKKLLLSDSGFYLCAWSVRGGPRNSPLHFGNGTRLTVT.

This clone has a single count. V gene TRBV6-5 combines with J gene TRBJ1-5; 10 nucleotides match TRBD1. Germline V CDR1 and CDR2: MNHEY, SVGAGI. This CDR3 is built from 14 residues. The V and J ends lost 4 bases and 7 bases, in that order; junction bases with no gene match: 4. The CDR3 bases are TGTGCCAGCAGTTCGACAGGGGGCGGCCAGCCCCAGCATTTT. This translates into CASSSTGGGQPQHF.

J is TRBJ1-1 and V is TRBV5-1; D gene unclear. V was trimmed by 0 bases and J by 7 bases, leaving 13 bases between them. Germline CDR1 is SGHRS and CDR2 is YFSETQ. This CDR3 is 14 amino acids long. The CDR3 region has the DNA TGCGCCAGCAGCTTGGCCGCCGGATCACTTGAAGCTTTCTTT. It yields the protein CASSLAAGSLEAFF.

The rearrangement uses TRBV5-6 and TRBJ1-2; unclear D gene. Germline CDR1 reads SGHDT; CDR2 reads YYEEEE. The germline V and J ends were trimmed by 4 bases and 2 bases, with 6 bases remaining between them. This CDR3 region has 12 residues. CDR3 in DNA: TGTGCCAGCAGCATTACGAACTATGGCTACACCTTC. This translates into CASSITNYGYTF.

The chain joins TRBV18 to TRBJ2-7, with 9 bases aligning to TRBD1. J gave up 6 bases and V 3 bases, and 6 bases lay outside the gene matches. CDR1 and CDR2 (germline): KGHSH, LQKENI. The CDR3 contains 14 residues. The CDR3 region has the DNA TGTGCCAGCTCACCGGGGACAGGGAGGAGCGAGCAGTACTTC. Translated, it gives CASSPGTGRSEQYF.

This sequence joins TRBV7-2 and TRBJ1-3; 12 nucleotides line up with TRBD1. The CDR3 runs to 15 residues. Trimming at V came to 4 bases and at J to 7 bases, leaving 5 bases not matched to a gene. Per germline, CDR1 SGHTA and CDR2 FQGNSA. The CDR3 DNA is TGTGCCAGCAGCTCGGGGACAGGGGGCAGGAACACCATATATTTT. Translation gives CASSSGTGGRNTIYF.

This clone was seen a single time. The CDR3 here is CASSPSGTAGTEAFF. For the CDR3, the DNA is TGTGCCAGCAGCCCCTCTGGGACAGCGGGGACTGAAGCTTTCTTT. The V gene is TRBV4-2, the J gene TRBJ1-1; 7 positions match TRBD1. This CDR3 is 15 amino acids long. The V segment lost 4 bases and the J segment 5 bases; nucleotides outside the gene matches: 10. Germline V CDR1 and CDR2: LGHNA, YNFKEQ.